Described below is a single T cell receptor (beta chain) sequence and its context. Its specificity is not known. These data come from a study of pediatric ulcerative colitis. Study-level points and caveats: Clonal expansions reduced rectal repertoire diversity in acute severe colitis. All ulcerative colitis patients, but no controls, carried a couple of rectal clonotypes.

The assay was run at survey level. The table came from immunoSEQ multiplex PCR; TCRdb's copy has only in-frame clones and leaves some out. The sample lists around 64,000 clones, about 86% occurring once. No immunosuppressive drugs were given to ulcerative colitis patients before diagnostic colonoscopy. The trim removed 0 bases at V and 8 bases at J, leaving 9 bases unmatched. The CDR3 length is 15 residues. Germline-derived CDR1 and CDR2 are SGHAT and FQNNGV. This sequence joins TRBV11-2 and TRBJ1-2; 7 bases are a match to TRBD1. The source of this sequence is a boy between 10 and 17 years old with severe ulcerative colitis. The sample consisted of blood. The CDR3 sequence is CASSLDRGRLSGYTF. CDR3 DNA: TGTGCCAGCAGCTTAGACAGGGGGAGGTTGTCCGGCTACACCTTC.